This T cell receptor (beta chain) is drawn from a study of beta chain features in type 1 diabetes. Reverse transcription of all isolated RNA meant that expressed TCRB transcripts were sequenced. The table came from immunoSEQ multiplex PCR; TCRdb's copy has only in-frame clones and leaves some out. The table lists over 700,000 clones, 17% of them singletons. General study findings and limits: Type 1 diabetes patients showed a moderate but significant shortening of TCRB CDR3s in all four CD4+ subsets.

The CDR3 is 15 amino acids. The ends lost 5 bases at V and 2 bases at J; junction bases unmatched: 8. The germline V gene has CDR1 KGHSH and CDR2 LQKENI. A word on this clone: Antigen: not known.

In all sorted populations, purity surpassed 95%. Sequencing was carried out using naive CD4+ T cells from blood. The chain has TRBV18 and TRBJ2-5; 7 bases fit TRBD1. This sequence originates from a woman aged 18-30 years in good health. Here the CDR3 reads CASSRQGAVQETQYF. The CDR3 DNA reads TGTGCCAGCTCAAGACAGGGCGCCGTTCAAGAGACCCAGTACTTC.